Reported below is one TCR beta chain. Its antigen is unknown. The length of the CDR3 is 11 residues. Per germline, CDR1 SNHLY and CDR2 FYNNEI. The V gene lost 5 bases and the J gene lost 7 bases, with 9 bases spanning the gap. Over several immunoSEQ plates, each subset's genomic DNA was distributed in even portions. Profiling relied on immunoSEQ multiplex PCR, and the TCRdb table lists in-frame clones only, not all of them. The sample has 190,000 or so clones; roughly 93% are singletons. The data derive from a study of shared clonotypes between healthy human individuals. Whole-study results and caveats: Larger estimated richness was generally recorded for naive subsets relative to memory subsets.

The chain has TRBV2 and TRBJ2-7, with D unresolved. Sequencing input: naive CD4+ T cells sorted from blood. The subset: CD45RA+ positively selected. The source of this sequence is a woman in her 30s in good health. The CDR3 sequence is CASSRRAEQYF. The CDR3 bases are TGTGCCAGCAGTCGTCGCGCGGAGCAGTACTTC. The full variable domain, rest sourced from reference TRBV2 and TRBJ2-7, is EPEVTQTPSHQVTQMGQEVILRCVPISNHLYFYWYRQILGQKVEFLVSFYNNEISEKSEIFDDQFSVERPDGSNFTLKIRSTKLEDSAMYFCASSRRAEQYFGPGTRLTVT.